This TCR beta chain was documented in a study of post-analysis software for immune sequencing data. About the study: Multiple sclerosis in the patients followed relapsing-remitting, secondary progressive and progressive-relapsing courses.

This clonotype has more than one count but fewer than ten. Its matching antigen is unknown. Trimming stripped 2 bases from V and 3 bases from J, with 5 bases between. From germline, CDR1 is MNHNS and CDR2 SASEGT. There are 13 residues in the CDR3. Unique molecular identifiers were built into the TCR beta cDNA libraries. Between about 0.85 and 11 million T cells gave rise to 500,000 to 600,000 cDNA molecules. TCRdb re-called the PCR reads through MiXCR, storing one row per CDR3 protein. The sample shows 750,000 to 950,000 distinct CDR3 sequences, just over 45% of them seen only once. Overall study results and limits: In patients, TRBV5-6, TRBV5-1 and TRBV20-1 belonged to about five TRBV segments found more frequently than in controls.

Sample: blood. This sequence joins TRBV6-1 and TRBJ1-5; D is uncertain. The sequence came from a girl aged 5-17 years with multiple sclerosis. CDR3 in DNA: TGTGCCAGCAGTGAACGGGCCAATCAGCCCCAGCATTTT. It codes for CASSERANQPQHF.